The 29 T cell receptor beta chains presented below share a single source sample, sequenced in a study of post-analysis software for immune sequencing data. Study outcomes and limitations: Patients used a handful of TRBV segments, including TRBV5-6, TRBV5-1 and TRBV20-1, more often than controls.

For these receptors, no antigen is known. Unique molecular identifiers tagged the TCR beta cDNA libraries. TCRdb used MiXCR to reprocess the PCR reads, holding one entry per CDR3 protein. The table includes approximately 660,000 distinct CDR3 sequences, approximately 59% detected once. The sequencing sample was made of blood. The receptors originated from a girl between 2 and 10 years old with multiple sclerosis.

V and J are TRBV30 and TRBJ2-6; D gene ambiguous. Germline CDR1 GTSNPN, CDR2 SVGIG (reference sequence). V gave up 4 bases and J gave up 3 bases, with 7 bases separating them. The CDR3 totals 13 residues. In DNA, the CDR3 is TGTGCCTGGAATGGGGTTGGGGCCAACGTCCTGACTTTC. Its protein product is CAWNGVGANVLTF.

The chain employs TRBV29-1 and TRBJ2-5, with 10 bases matching TRBD1. The germline CDR1 and CDR2 sequences are SQVTM and ANQGSEA. The CDR3 consists of 17 residues. Germline trimming cut 1 base from V and 1 base from J; bases unmatched to any gene: 9. The CDR3 region is CSVEVPGQGIIQETQYF. DNA of the CDR3: TGCAGCGTTGAAGTACCGGGACAGGGGATAATCCAAGAGACCCAGTACTTC.

This chain uses TRBV7-9 with TRBJ1-6; no definite D call. The CDR3 has 15 residues. Deletions cut 7 bases from V and 9 bases from J, with 19 bases between. Germline V gives CDR1 SEHNR, CDR2 FQNEAQ (reference sequence). CDR3 bases: TGTGCCAGCACTTGGGATACGGCGGGGATTTCACCCCTCCACTTT. As protein: CASTWDTAGISPLHF.

The chain recombines TRBV24-1 with TRBJ2-1; D might be TRBD1 (6 bases). This CDR3 contains 17 residues. V was pared by 3 bases and J by 6 bases, with 20 bases between. Germline CDR1 and CDR2: KGHDR and SFDVKD. CDR3 nucleotide sequence: TGTGCCACCAGTGATCCGAGGGGGAATCTACTGGGCAATGAGCAGTTCTTC. Protein: CATSDPRGNLLGNEQFF.

The chain links TRBV7-2 to TRBJ2-5; D gene unclear. The CDR3 contains 14 residues. The germline V and J ends were trimmed by 5 bases and 3 bases, with 13 bases remaining between them. The germline V gene encodes CDR1 SGHTA and CDR2 FQGNSA. The CDR3 sequence is CASSPRTAKETQYF. The CDR3 region has the DNA TGTGCCAGCAGCCCCAGGACGGCTAAAGAGACCCAGTACTTC.

The chain is built from TRBV29-1 and TRBJ1-1; 9 bases map to TRBD1. The germline CDR1 and CDR2 sequences are SQVTM and ANQGSEA. The CDR3 is 14 residues long. Unmatched junction bases numbered 9, after V lost 7 bases and J lost 3 bases. CDR3 sequence (DNA): TGCAGCGGCACAGGGGGCGGCCTTGACACTGAAGCTTTCTTT. It yields the protein CSGTGGGLDTEAFF.

The sample holds one count of this clonotype. The CDR3 nucleotides are TGTGCCAGCACCGAACTTTCGGGCGGGAAGAACAATGAGCAGTTCTTC. Its translation is CASTELSGGKNNEQFF. This chain links TRBV12-3 or TRBV12-4 with TRBJ2-1, with a weak D call TRBD2 (6 bases). V lost 7 bases, J lost 5 bases, and 21 bases lay in between. The CDR3 extends over 16 amino acids.

This chain connects TRBV5-5 to TRBJ2-1, with TRBD2 identical over 8 bases. The CDR3 covers 14 residues. The V gene end was trimmed by 4 bases and the J gene end by 6 bases; junction bases not matched to a gene: 6. CDR1 and CDR2 (germline): SGHKS, YYEKEE (reference sequence). Here the CDR3 DNA reads TGTGCCAGCAGCAGGGGACTAGAAGTCAATGAGCAGTTCTTC. The encoded protein is CASSRGLEVNEQFF.

The rearrangement links TRBV6-1 to TRBJ2-5; 7 nucleotides align to TRBD1. The J call is in doubt because the DNA end fits TRBJ2-7 better. In germline, CDR1 is MNHNS, CDR2 SASEGT. This CDR3 spans 14 amino acids. The CDR3 DNA reads as TGTGCCAGCAGATCGACAGGGTATGCCTACGAGCAGTACTTC. This codes for CASRSTGYAYEQYF.

The chain employs TRBV15 and TRBJ2-1, with TRBD2 matching 7 bases. V shed 3 bases and J 2 bases; nucleotides not matched to a gene: 7. In germline, CDR1 is LNHNV, CDR2 YYDKDF (reference sequence). The CDR3 consists of 16 residues. The CDR3 DNA is TGTGCCACCAGCAGGTTCACCGGGACTACCTACAATGAGCAGTTCTTC. Translation: CATSRFTGTTYNEQFF.

This clonotype was seen only a few times. The J gene is TRBJ2-5, the V gene TRBV20-1; D gene uncertain. CDR1 and CDR2 from the germline V gene are DFQATT and SNEGSKA (reference sequence). CDR3 size: 13 residues. V lost 5 bases and J lost 5, with 15 bases in between. The CDR3 DNA sequence: TGCAGTGCTTCTAACACACTCGGGGAGACCCAGTACTTC. Translation: CSASNTLGETQYF.

This clonotype has a handful of counts. The V and J genes are TRBV29-1 and TRBJ2-5; D call uncertain. The V end was cut by 4 bases, the J end by 0 bases, with 12 bases between. CDR3 length: 14 amino acids. Germline V CDR1 and CDR2: SQVTM, ANQGSEA. The CDR3 reads CSVVSGSYQETQYF. The CDR3 DNA sequence: TGCAGCGTTGTATCGGGCAGCTACCAAGAGACCCAGTACTTC. Full variable domain (missing parts from reference TRBV29-1 and TRBJ2-5): SAVISQKPSRDICQRGTSLTIQCQVDSQVTMMFWYRQQPGQSLTLIATANQGSEATYESGFVIDKFPISRPNLTFSTLTVSNMSPEDSSIYLCSVVSGSYQETQYFGPGTRLLVL.

The table lists this clonotype with a few counts. The chain links TRBV28 to TRBJ2-3; 11 bases fit TRBD2. J gave up 4 bases and V 9 bases, and 6 bases lay outside the gene matches. The CDR3 totals 14 residues. The germline gives CDR1 MDHEN, CDR2 SYDVKM. The CDR3 sequence: CASVSGGAPDTQYF. CDR3 DNA sequence: TGTGCCAGTGTTAGCGGGGGGGCCCCAGATACGCAGTATTTT.

This clonotype was seen only once. The chain employs TRBV9 and TRBJ2-5; no clear D gene. The closer fit of TRBJ2-7 to the DNA end suggests the J call may be wrong. The CDR3 has 13 amino acids. Germline assignment: CDR1 SGDLS and CDR2 YYNGEE. In nucleotides, the CDR3 is TGTGCCAGCAGCGCGGCTCTGGACTACGAGCAGTACTTC. Translated: CASSAALDYEQYF.

The V call is TRBV9, the J call TRBJ2-3, with TRBD2 matching over 12 bases. V shed 0 bases, J shed 4 bases, and the junction held 9 bases outside the gene matches. The CDR3 loop spans 18 amino acids. CDR1 and CDR2 from the germline V gene are SGDLS and YYNGEE. CDR3 sequence: CASSVGGTSGRSADTQYF. Written as DNA, the CDR3 is TGTGCCAGCAGCGTAGGGGGCACTAGCGGGAGGAGCGCAGATACGCAGTATTTT.

This chain uses TRBV10-3 with TRBJ2-7, with TRBD2 as a possible D gene (5 bases). Trimming cost V 1 base and J 2 bases, with 15 bases left between them. The CDR3 is 16 residues long. CDR1 is ENHRY, CDR2 SYGVKD, per germline. In DNA, the CDR3 is TGTGCCATCAGTGAGTACTATCGAGACGGGACCTACGAGCAGTACTTC. Translated: CAISEYYRDGTYEQYF.

The CDR3 region is CAITASGTDTQYF. The DNA of the CDR3 is TGTGCCATCACCGCCTCGGGAACAGATACGCAGTATTTT. This chain uses TRBV10-3 with TRBJ2-3; a weak D match, TRBD2 (5 bases). This CDR3 region has 13 residues. Germline loops: CDR1 ENHRY, CDR2 SYGVKD. The ends were cut back, 7 bases at V and 3 bases at J, with 11 bases in the middle.

This clonotype appeared a few times. The chain has TRBV7-8 and TRBJ2-3; TRBD2 matches 13 bases. The CDR3 runs to 16 residues. Trimming took 5 bases from V and 4 from J; bases not matched to a gene: 6. The germline V gene encodes CDR1 SGHVS and CDR2 FQNEAQ. The CDR3 is CASSPGLAGVPDTQYF. The CDR3 nucleotides read TGTGCCAGCAGCCCTGGACTAGCGGGGGTTCCAGATACGCAGTATTTT.

This clonotype was counted a few times. The rearrangement uses TRBV18 and TRBJ1-2; no firm D call. CDR1 and CDR2 (germline): KGHSH, LQKENI. The CDR3 spans 13 residues. Trimming cost V 0 bases and J 4 bases, with 6 bases left between them. CDR3 nucleotide sequence: TGTGCCAGCTCACCACCGGAAGCCTATGGCTACACCTTC. Its protein is CASSPPEAYGYTF. Filled out from reference TRBV18 and TRBJ1-2, the complete variable domain reads NAGVMQNPRHLVRRRGQEARLRCSPMKGHSHVYWYRQLPEEGLKFMVYLQKENIIDESGMPKERFSAEFPKEGPSILRIQQVVRGDSAAYFCASSPPEAYGYTFGSGTRLTVV.

The genes are TRBV12-3 or TRBV12-4 and TRBJ2-4; TRBD2 matches 14 bases. The J call is in doubt because the DNA end fits TRBJ2-7 better. The CDR3 has 15 residues. The CDR3 DNA reads TGTGCCAGCAGTCGCGGGACTAGCGGGAGTAACGAGCAGTACTTC. Translated: CASSRGTSGSNEQYF.

This chain links TRBV6-5 with TRBJ1-2, with D perhaps TRBD1 (6 bases). The CDR3 contains 14 residues. CDR1 MNHEY and CDR2 SVGAGI come from the germline V gene. Trimming left V 2 bases short and J 5 bases short, with 12 bases between. The CDR3 protein is CASSYQGTDYGYTF. As DNA, the CDR3 is TGTGCCAGCAGTTACCAGGGGACTGATTATGGCTACACCTTC.

The V and J genes are TRBV10-3 and TRBJ2-1, with TRBD1 matching over 8 bases. CDR1 and CDR2 from the germline V gene are ENHRY and SYGVKD. This CDR3 region has 14 residues. The CDR3, as DNA: TGTGGCGTTGGGGCGGGACAGGTCAACAATGAGCAGTTCTTC. Translation: CGVGAGQVNNEQFF.

The chain links TRBV12-3 or TRBV12-4 to TRBJ2-1, with 10 positions matching TRBD2. The CDR3 totals 15 residues. After removal of 7 bases from V and 2 bases from J, the junction contained 5 bases not matched to a gene. The DNA for the CDR3 is TGTGCCAGCACCTTTGGACTAGCGGCCTACAATGAGCAGTTCTTC. Its translation: CASTFGLAAYNEQFF.

This sequence joins TRBV29-1 and TRBJ2-2; no firm D call. In germline, CDR1 is SQVTM, CDR2 ANQGSEA. The CDR3 length is 13 residues. The V end was cut by 5 bases, the J end by 0 bases, with 7 bases between. The CDR3 loop reads CSVRTANTGELFF. CDR3 nucleotide sequence: TGCAGCGTTCGTACAGCGAACACCGGGGAGCTGTTTTTT.

The CDR3 reads CSARVGGKRDTQYF. CDR3 in DNA: TGCAGTGCTAGAGTAGGGGGCAAGAGAGATACGCAGTATTTT. V usage is TRBV20-1 and J usage is TRBJ2-3; 7 bases fit TRBD1. The trim removed 1 base at V and 5 bases at J, leaving 6 bases unmatched. Germline CDR1 and CDR2: DFQATT and SNEGSKA (reference sequence). The CDR3 loop spans 14 amino acids.

This clonotype is a singleton in its sample. CDR3 nucleotides: TGCAGCGTTGTTTGGAGGGGCACAGATACGCAGTATTTT. Amino acids: CSVVWRGTDTQYF. The chain joins TRBV29-1 to TRBJ2-3; maybe TRBD2 (6 bases). The germline V and J ends were trimmed by 4 bases and 1 base, with 9 bases remaining between them. CDR1 is SQVTM and CDR2 is ANQGSEA in the germline V gene. This CDR3 has 13 residues.

This clonotype was observed a few times. The chain combines TRBV3-1 with TRBJ2-3; possibly TRBD1 for D (5 bases). CDR1 and CDR2 from the germline V gene are LGHDT and YNNKEL (reference sequence). Trimming stripped 0 bases from V and 2 bases from J, with 15 bases between. CDR3 length: 17 residues. The CDR3 nucleotides are TGTGCCAGCAGCCAAGAAGGTAGTCACAGGCCCACAGATACGCAGTATTTT. Protein product: CASSQEGSHRPTDTQYF.

This clonotype was counted a few times. V and J are TRBV3-1 and TRBJ2-3; 14 bases agree with TRBD2. V was pared by 4 bases and J by 5 bases, with 8 bases of the junction left unmatched. This CDR3 region has 17 residues. The germline gives CDR1 LGHDT, CDR2 YNNKEL (reference sequence). CDR3 coding DNA: TGTGCCAGCAGCCCGGGACTAGCGGGAGTAGGGGTAGATACGCAGTATTTT. This sequence encodes CASSPGLAGVGVDTQYF.

The chain is built from TRBV20-1 and TRBJ1-1; D gene uncertain. V was cut by 3 bases and J by 10 bases, with 12 bases left in between. The CDR3 consists of 11 residues. Germline V lookup: CDR1 DFQATT, CDR2 SNEGSKA (reference sequence). CDR3 DNA sequence: TGCAGTGCTAGTTCTTGGGCTGGAGCTTTCTTT. Translating gives CSASSWAGAFF.